These 7 T cell receptor beta chains were sequenced from one sample in a study of metastatic and nonmetastatic thyroid tumors. Patients underwent thyroid surgery, and none had received any treatment before it. Through MiXCR, TCRdb re-clonotyped the PCR reads. This sample yields some 45,000 clones, of which 12% are seen a single time; roughly 9% belongs to the top ten. The source material was blood. These receptor sequences come from a male donor with papillary thyroid cancer or a benign thyroid nodule (not recorded which). Some clones in this sample may be carry-over from other donors' samples.

Only a few counts were recorded for this clone. The chain joins TRBV4-3 to TRBJ2-5, with 8 positions matching TRBD2. The CDR3 runs 15 residues. The germline gives CDR1 LGHNA, CDR2 YSLEER. Trimming took 1 base from V and 2 from J; bases not matched to a gene: 3. Here the CDR3 DNA reads TGCGCCAGCAGCCAAGGGCCTAGCGGGCAAGAGACCCAGTACTTC. This translates into CASSQGPSGQETQYF.

This clone was picked up many times. The chain carries TRBV24-1 and TRBJ1-2; TRBD1 agrees at 7 bases. This CDR3 is built from 15 residues. The V gene end was trimmed by 2 bases and the J gene end by 2 bases; junction bases not matched to a gene: 4. Germline V gene lookup returns CDR1 KGHDR and CDR2 SFDVKD. The chain's CDR3 is CATSDSMGQNYGYTF. The DNA of the CDR3 is TGTGCCACCAGTGATTCGATGGGACAGAACTATGGCTACACCTTC.

This clone was counted only a few times. The chain uses TRBV20-1 and TRBJ2-3; weak D call: TRBD2 (5 bases). With 4 bases removed from V and 6 bases from J, the gap between germline ends came to 14 bases. This CDR3 is built from 13 residues. Germline values: CDR1 DFQATT, CDR2 SNEGSKA (reference sequence). The CDR3 nucleotides are TGCAGTGCTATTACTAGTATAGAGGATACGCAGTATTTT. Protein sequence: CSAITSIEDTQYF.

This clone was seen ten or more times. The V call is TRBV6-4, the J call TRBJ2-5; perhaps TRBD2 as D (5 bases). The CDR3 covers 15 residues. The V gene lost 3 bases and the J gene lost 2 bases, with 13 bases spanning the gap. The germline CDR1 and CDR2 sequences are MRHNA and SNTAGT. CDR3 sequence reads: CASSEESGSQETQYF. CDR3 bases: TGTGCCAGCAGTGAGGAGTCGGGGTCGCAAGAGACCCAGTACTTC.

This clone was seen more than once but under ten times. The genes are TRBV19 and TRBJ1-5, with D unresolved. The germline CDR1 and CDR2 sequences are LNHDA and SQIVND (reference sequence). The CDR3 has 14 amino acids. Trimming stripped 6 bases from V and 3 bases from J, with 12 bases between. The chain's CDR3 is CASRIQNFNQPQHF. DNA for the CDR3: TGTGCCAGTAGGATCCAAAACTTCAATCAGCCCCAGCATTTT.

This clone was picked up many times. The J gene is TRBJ2-7, the V gene TRBV20-1, with TRBD2 matching over 9 bases. Germline V lookup: CDR1 DFQATT, CDR2 SNEGSKA (reference sequence). There are 12 residues in the CDR3. V shed 6 bases, J shed 2 bases, and the junction held 2 bases outside the gene matches. CDR3 bases: TGCAGTGCCGGACTAGCGCCCTACGAGCAGTACTTC. It specifies CSAGLAPYEQYF.

Many counts were recorded for this clone. The rearrangement joins TRBV20-1 to TRBJ2-7; unclear D gene. This CDR3 comprises 15 residues. Trimming removed 6 bases from V and 0 bases from J, with 18 bases in between. CDR1 and CDR2 (germline): DFQATT, SNEGSKA (reference sequence). The CDR3 here is CSAPRSAKSSYEQYF. The CDR3 DNA is TGCAGTGCCCCCCGCTCGGCAAAAAGCTCCTACGAGCAGTACTTC.